The source of this T cell receptor beta chain is a study of human T cells and chemical hapten exposure. The wider study: On the upper back, patch tests were applied with 0.01% DPC and read at 6 days.

TCRdb redid the calling of the RACE reads with MiXCR, one entry per CDR3 protein. The data hold roughly 100,000 distinct CDR3 sequences, with roughly 12% observed a single time. Losses at the gene ends were 6 bases for V and 3 bases for J; bases not matched to a gene: 10. Germline V gene data show CDR1 as SGHVS and CDR2 as FQNEAQ. The CDR3 consists of 15 residues. Time point denoted: pre-sensitization, week 0. Indicated treatment: therapeutic diphenylcyclopropenone sensitization with weekly scalp DPC. Sample: whole blood, taken in connection with sensitization to the hapten diphenylcyclopropenone (DPC). The chain is built from TRBV7-8 and TRBJ2-5; 7 bases are a match to TRBD2. The TCR comes from a woman in her fifties or sixties with alopecia areata. Some clones in this sample may be carry-over from other donors' samples. CDR3 protein: CASRGGLADKETQYF. The CDR3 DNA follows: TGTGCCAGCAGAGGTGGGCTAGCGGACAAAGAGACCCAGTACTTC.